This is a list of T cell receptor beta chains from one sample in a study of blood T cells in healthy people across ages. Using its own MiXCR run on the 5' RACE reads, TCRdb lists one record per CDR3 protein. The table records around 2 million distinct CDR3 sequences, about two fifths of them present only once. Sequencing was done on a sample of blood. These receptors were taken from a human donor in good health. The CDR3 runs from the conserved cysteine through the conserved F or W. The D gene is left open where the match is weak.

CDR3 length	V gene	D gene	J gene	CDR3 protein
16	TRBV6-7	.	TRBJ2-1	CASSDGIADLYNGQFF
15	TRBV20-1	.	TRBJ2-1	CSARGLAGAYNEQFF
12	TRBV29-1	.	TRBJ2-7	CSVVMGAHGQYF
13	TRBV7-2	TRBD1	TRBJ1-1	CASSGQGKTEAFF
13	TRBV6-1	.	TRBJ2-7	CASGTVLSYEQYF
15	TRBV6-5	.	TRBJ1-2	CASSAFRGANYGYTF
14	TRBV18	.	TRBJ2-7	CASLSGPSPYEQYF
13	TRBV12-3/TRBV12-4	.	TRBJ1-5	CASSSPQSRAQHF
13	TRBV20-1	TRBD1	TRBJ1-4	CSARGQGNEKLFF
17	TRBV5-1	TRBD1	TRBJ2-1	CASSLEGMRTGIHEQFF
15	TRBV4-1	.	TRBJ1-1	CASSQGVQSLTEAFF
17	TRBV29-1	TRBD2	TRBJ2-2	CSVEDFGGVSNTGELFF
15	TRBV7-3	TRBD2	TRBJ2-3	CASSFQSGGEDTQYF
16	TRBV7-9	.	TRBJ2-5	CASSLPGNRASETQYF
12	TRBV6-1	.	TRBJ2-5	CASSEQGREQYF
14	TRBV28	.	TRBJ2-7	CASSLQGFAYEQYF
13	TRBV27	TRBD1	TRBJ1-2	CASSSDRMDGYTF
17	TRBV29-1	.	TRBJ2-1	CSVVPRQDTSSYNEQFF
13	TRBV20-1	TRBD2	TRBJ2-7	CSAPGLGRGEQYF
13	TRBV11-1	.	TRBJ1-2	CASSPGRTFGYTF
13	TRBV18	.	TRBJ2-1	CASSPYGSNEQFF
12	TRBV12-3/TRBV12-4	.	TRBJ2-5	CASSPTRGKEYF
12	TRBV12-3/TRBV12-4	.	TRBJ1-6	CASSFYRSPLHF
12	TRBV6-5	TRBD1	TRBJ2-3	CASRTRGSTQYF
13	TRBV12-5	.	TRBJ1-5	CASGWGKYQPQHF
14	TRBV4-3	TRBD1	TRBJ1-2	CASSLRQGEYGYTF
12	TRBV6-6	.	TRBJ2-5	CASNGQQETQYF
12	TRBV28	.	TRBJ1-3	CASSFPRNTIYF
15	TRBV15	.	TRBJ1-2	CATSREGGQSYGYTF
15	TRBV9	.	TRBJ2-7	CASSVTQVSRYEQYF
15	TRBV7-2	.	TRBJ2-3	CASSLLSHSTDTQYF
11	TRBV20-1	.	TRBJ2-1	CSARGRGRQFF
15	TRBV10-3	.	TRBJ2-3	CAISRQAVSTDTQYF
15	TRBV5-1	.	TRBJ1-2	CASSLVVSGDDGYTF
15	TRBV29-1	TRBD1	TRBJ2-7	CSVGYRNRDRDEQYF
13	TRBV5-1	.	TRBJ1-1	CASSLGWATEAFF
14	TRBV10-3	TRBD2	TRBJ2-5	CAISRGGSQETQYF
15	TRBV7-9	.	TRBJ2-4	CASSARPGDKNIQYF
12	TRBV12-3/TRBV12-4	.	TRBJ1-2	CASSLTINGYTF
14	TRBV4-3	.	TRBJ2-7	CASSQDRVSYEQYF
15	TRBV28	TRBD1	TRBJ2-7	CATSFPSGGEYEQYF
15	TRBV7-9	TRBD1	TRBJ1-4	CASSSGQGGDEKLFF
14	TRBV20-1	TRBD2	TRBJ2-1	CSVWTSGANNEQFF
11	TRBV27	.	TRBJ2-1	CASKEYNEQFF
15	TRBV20-1	.	TRBJ1-2	CSARGFGALQYGYTF
11	TRBV29-1	.	TRBJ1-1	CSANAGGVAFF
17	TRBV6-1	.	TRBJ1-5	CASSEARGGSSNQPQHF
14	TRBV5-6	.	TRBJ1-1	CASSLLQRYTEAFF